Sequencing of this TCR beta chain was carried out in a study of T cell repertoires in cytomegalovirus infection. About the study: Evidence of both CMV infection and a matching HLA type came from public TCR beta signatures. Study-level points and caveats: The ex vivo response showed dominance by HLA-C-restricted CMV-specific TCR beta clonotypes.

TCRdb itself ran the reads through MiXCR, one entry per CDR3 protein. The sample lists approximately 170,000 distinct CDR3 sequences; under 15% were seen once. In its sample, this clonotype was seen many times. The antigen remains unidentified. CDR3 size: 13 residues. Germline lookup yields CDR1 SGHNT and CDR2 YYREEE (reference sequence). V lost 4 bases and J 2 bases, leaving 10 bases between the germline ends. The sample comprised PBMCs. The sequence derives from a human donor in good health (CMV status not recorded). Some clones in this sample may be carry-over from other donors' samples. The genes are TRBV5-4 and TRBJ2-7, with D possibly matching TRBD1 (6 bases). The CDR3 DNA sequence: TGTGCCAGCAGCCCAGGGGTAACCTACGAGCAGTACTTC. This gives the protein CASSPGVTYEQYF. Full variable domain (outside the CDR3, taken from reference TRBV5-4 and TRBJ2-7): ETGVTQSPTHLIKTRGQQVTLRCSSQSGHNTVSWYQQALGQGPQFIFQYYREEENGRGNFPPRFSGLQFPNYSSELNVNALELDDSALYLCASSPGVTYEQYFGPGTRLTVT.